The sample holds a few counts of the clone carrying this TCR beta chain. Its antigen remains unknown. Healthy Caucasian donors formed the entire cohort. The entry originates in a study of identical twins. Study outcomes and limitations: Those out-of-frame alpha sequences shared by twins showed an excess of low generation probability.

A universal primer site came from template switching; cDNA carried unique molecular identifiers. MiXCR, run by TCRdb on the 5' RACE reads, gives a single entry per CDR3 protein. The sample has hundreds of thousands of distinct CDR3 sequences; roughly an eighth are singletons. Looked up from germline, CDR1 is DFQATT and CDR2 is SNEGSKA (reference sequence). The CDR3 is 15 residues long. V shed 1 base, J shed 4 bases, and the junction held 7 bases outside the gene matches. This sample also belongs to another study, concerning yellow fever vaccine responses in identical twins.

The sequenced material came from PBMCs. The V call is TRBV20-1, the J call TRBJ2-7; TRBD2 matches at 10 bases. The sequence was collected from a woman in her late teens or twenties in good health. CDR3 coding DNA: TGCAGTGCTAGAGCCATAGCGGGAGGAGAGTACGAGCAGTACTTC. Amino acid sequence: CSARAIAGGEYEQYF.